This TCR beta chain was obtained from a study of T cells after yellow fever vaccination. Study-wide results and caveats: Post-booster repertoires contained most primary-vaccination clones again (about 96% CD4, 88% CD8).

In its sample, this clonotype was seen many times. What it binds is unknown. There are 14 residues in the CDR3. Germline lookup yields CDR1 PRHDT and CDR2 FYEKMQ (reference sequence). J gave up 4 bases and V 3 bases, and 3 bases lay outside the gene matches. Using its own MiXCR run on the 5' RACE reads, TCRdb lists one record per CDR3 protein. The sample has some 600,000 distinct CDR3 sequences, about 12% seen once; the top ten hold about 16%. This TCR was recovered from a man younger than 45 who received the YFV17D yellow fever vaccine. The sample was PBMCs, taken on the day of the yellow fever booster vaccination. The V gene is TRBV13, the J gene TRBJ1-1; 9 bases agree with TRBD1. The CDR3 DNA follows: TGTGCCAGCAGCTTGACAGGGGGTGTCACTGAAGCTTTCTTT. It codes for CASSLTGGVTEAFF.